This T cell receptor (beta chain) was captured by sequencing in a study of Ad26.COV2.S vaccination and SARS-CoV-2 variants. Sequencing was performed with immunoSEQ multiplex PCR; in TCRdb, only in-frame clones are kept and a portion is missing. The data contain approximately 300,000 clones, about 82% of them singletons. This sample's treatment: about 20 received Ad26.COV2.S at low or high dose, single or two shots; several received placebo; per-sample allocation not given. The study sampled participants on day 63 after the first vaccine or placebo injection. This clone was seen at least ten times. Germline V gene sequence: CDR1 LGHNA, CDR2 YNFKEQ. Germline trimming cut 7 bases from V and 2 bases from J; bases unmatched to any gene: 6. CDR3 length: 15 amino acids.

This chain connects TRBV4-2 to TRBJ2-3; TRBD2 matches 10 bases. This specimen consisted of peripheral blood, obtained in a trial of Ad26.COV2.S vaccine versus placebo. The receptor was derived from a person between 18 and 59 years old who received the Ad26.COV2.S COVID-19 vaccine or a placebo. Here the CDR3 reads CASTQTSGATDTQYF. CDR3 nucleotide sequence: TGTGCCAGCACTCAAACTAGCGGGGCCACAGATACGCAGTATTTT.